This T cell receptor beta chain was identified in a study of blood T cell repertoires in COVID-19. Study details: Italy, Spain and the United States were the sources of the convalescent and acute COVID-19 samples. T cells, B-cell-depleted T cells, or PBMCs supplied cDNA or gDNA.

Original analysis: Cell counts per sample came from amplifying reference gene primers. Assay: immunoSEQ multiplex PCR; the TCRdb copy retains only in-frame clones and omits some. Clonal size and the V and J genes are those of that table, whereas D and trimming came from the DNA. The sample yields about 130,000 clones, roughly nine tenths seen once. CDR3 length equals 13 residues. V shed 2 bases and J shed 7 bases, with 9 bases lying between them. The germline CDR1 and CDR2 sequences are LGHDT and YNNKEL (reference sequence). The clonotype was recovered from a man aged 50 to 59 with active COVID-19. The chain carries TRBV3-1 (or the pseudogene TRBV3-2) and TRBJ2-1, with a tentative D call TRBD1 (5 bases). The source material was peripheral blood. The CDR3 reads CASSQQGRNEQFF. As DNA, the CDR3 is TGTGCCAGCAGCCAACAGGGCAGGAATGAGCAGTTCTTC.